The sequence of this TCR beta chain was determined in a study of blood T cell repertoires in COVID-19. On the study more broadly: In each case, the material was cDNA or gDNA derived from T cells, B-cell-depleted T cells, or PBMCs.

The repertoire was sequenced with immunoSEQ multiplex PCR; TCRdb's copy has only in-frame clones and lacks some. This repertoire shows some 220,000 clones, about 90% found once; its top ten account for roughly 12%. Germline V CDR1 and CDR2: MGHDK, SYGVNS. The CDR3 contains 12 residues. V was trimmed by 6 bases and J by 8 bases, leaving 11 bases between them. In its sample, this clone was seen once. The sequence was obtained from a woman between 18 and 29 years old who had recovered from COVID-19. The chain uses TRBV25-1 and TRBJ2-1; possibly TRBD2 for D (5 bases). Sample: peripheral blood. The CDR3 sequence is CASSPGLHEQFF. In DNA form, the CDR3 reads TGTGCCAGCAGCCCAGGACTGCATGAGCAGTTCTTC.